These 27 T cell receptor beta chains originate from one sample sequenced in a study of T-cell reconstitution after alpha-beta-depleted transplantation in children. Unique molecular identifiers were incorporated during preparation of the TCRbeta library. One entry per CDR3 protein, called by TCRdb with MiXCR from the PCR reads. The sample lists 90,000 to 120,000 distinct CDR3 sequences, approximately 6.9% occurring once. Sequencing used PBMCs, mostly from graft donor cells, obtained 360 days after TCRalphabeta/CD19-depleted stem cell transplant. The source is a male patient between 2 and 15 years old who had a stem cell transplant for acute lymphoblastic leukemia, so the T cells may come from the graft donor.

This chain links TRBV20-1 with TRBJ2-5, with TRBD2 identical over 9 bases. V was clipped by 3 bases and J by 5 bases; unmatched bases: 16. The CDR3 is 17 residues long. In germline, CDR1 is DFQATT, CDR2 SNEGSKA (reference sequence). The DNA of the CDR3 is TGCAGTGCTAGTCTTCCTAGCGGGGCGCTGGCTGGGGAGACCCAGTACTTC. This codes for CSASLPSGALAGETQYF.

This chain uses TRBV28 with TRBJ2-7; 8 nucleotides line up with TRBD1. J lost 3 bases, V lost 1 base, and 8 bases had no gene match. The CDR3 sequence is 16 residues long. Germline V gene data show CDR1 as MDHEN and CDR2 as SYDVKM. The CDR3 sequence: CASSLFPGQGNYEQYF. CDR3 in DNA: TGTGCCAGCAGTTTATTTCCCGGACAGGGAAACTACGAGCAGTACTTC.

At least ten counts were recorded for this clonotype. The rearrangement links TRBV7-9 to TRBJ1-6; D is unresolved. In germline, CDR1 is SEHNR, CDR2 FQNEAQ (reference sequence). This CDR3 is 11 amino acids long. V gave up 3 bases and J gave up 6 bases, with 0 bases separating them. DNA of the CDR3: TGTGCCAGCAGCTTTAATTCACCCCTCCACTTT. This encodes CASSFNSPLHF.

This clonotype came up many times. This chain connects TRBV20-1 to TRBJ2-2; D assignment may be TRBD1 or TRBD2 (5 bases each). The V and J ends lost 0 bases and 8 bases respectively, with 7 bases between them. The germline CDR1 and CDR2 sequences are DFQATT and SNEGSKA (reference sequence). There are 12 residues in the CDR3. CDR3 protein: CSARDGTGELFF. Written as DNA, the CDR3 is TGCAGTGCTAGAGATGGGACGGGGGAGCTGTTTTTT.

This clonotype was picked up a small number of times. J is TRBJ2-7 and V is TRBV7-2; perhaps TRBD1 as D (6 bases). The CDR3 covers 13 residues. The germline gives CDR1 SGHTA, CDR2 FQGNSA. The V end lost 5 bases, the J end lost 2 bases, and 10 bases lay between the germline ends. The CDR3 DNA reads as TGTGCCAGCAGCCTTGGGACAACCTACGAGCAGTACTTC. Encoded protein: CASSLGTTYEQYF.

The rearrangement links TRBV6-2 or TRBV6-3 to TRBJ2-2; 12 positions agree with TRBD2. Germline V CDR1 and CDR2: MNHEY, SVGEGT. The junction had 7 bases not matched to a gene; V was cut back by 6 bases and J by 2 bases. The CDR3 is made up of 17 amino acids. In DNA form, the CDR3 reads TGTGCCAGCAGCCTCACTAGCGGGGGGCGCAACACCGGGGAGCTGTTTTTT. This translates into CASSLTSGGRNTGELFF.

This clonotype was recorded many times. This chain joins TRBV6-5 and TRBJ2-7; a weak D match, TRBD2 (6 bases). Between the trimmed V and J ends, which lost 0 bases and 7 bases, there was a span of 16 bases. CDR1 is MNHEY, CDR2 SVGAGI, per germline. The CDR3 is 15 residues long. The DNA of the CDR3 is TGTGCCAGCAGTTACTCGGACTTCCGTGGAGGGGAGCAGTACTTC. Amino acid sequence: CASSYSDFRGGEQYF.

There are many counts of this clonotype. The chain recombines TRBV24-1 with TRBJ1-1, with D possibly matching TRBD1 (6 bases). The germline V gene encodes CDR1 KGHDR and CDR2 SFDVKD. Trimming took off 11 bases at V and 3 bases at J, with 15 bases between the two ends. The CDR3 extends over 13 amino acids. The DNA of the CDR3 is TGTGCCATCGGGGGGCGGGAGGACACTGAAGCTTTCTTT. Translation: CAIGGREDTEAFF.

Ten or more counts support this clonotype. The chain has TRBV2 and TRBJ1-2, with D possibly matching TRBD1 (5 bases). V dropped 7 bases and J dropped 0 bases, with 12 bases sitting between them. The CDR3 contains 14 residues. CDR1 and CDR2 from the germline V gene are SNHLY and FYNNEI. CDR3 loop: CASTRGGANYGYTF. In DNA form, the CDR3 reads TGTGCCAGCACGAGGGGAGGAGCTAACTATGGCTACACCTTC.

CDR3 in DNA: TGTGCCAGCAGGGGGTACACCGGGGAGCTGTTTTTT. Translating it yields CASRGYTGELFF. This sequence joins TRBV7-3 and TRBJ2-2, with unresolved D. Trimming stripped 6 bases from V and 3 bases from J, with 5 bases between. Germline V gene sequence: CDR1 SGHTA, CDR2 FQGTGA. The CDR3 consists of 12 residues.

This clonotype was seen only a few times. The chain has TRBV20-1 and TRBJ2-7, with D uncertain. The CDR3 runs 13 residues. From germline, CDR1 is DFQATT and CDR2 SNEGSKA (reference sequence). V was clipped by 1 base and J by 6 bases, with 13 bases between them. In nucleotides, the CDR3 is TGCAGTGCTAGAGGACCGAAGAACCCCGAGCAGTACTTC. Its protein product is CSARGPKNPEQYF.

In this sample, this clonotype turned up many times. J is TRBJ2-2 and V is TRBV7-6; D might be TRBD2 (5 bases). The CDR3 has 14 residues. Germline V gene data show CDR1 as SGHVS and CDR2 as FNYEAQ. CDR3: CAVTGSLGPRVLFF. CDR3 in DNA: TGTGCGGTCACGGGGTCCTTAGGGCCGAGGGTGCTGTTTTTT.

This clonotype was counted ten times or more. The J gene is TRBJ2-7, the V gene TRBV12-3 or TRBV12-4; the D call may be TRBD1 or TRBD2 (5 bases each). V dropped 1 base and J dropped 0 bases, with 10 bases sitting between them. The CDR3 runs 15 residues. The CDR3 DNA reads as TGTGCCAGCAGTTTAGGGGACCTCAGCTCCTACGAGCAGTACTTC. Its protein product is CASSLGDLSSYEQYF.

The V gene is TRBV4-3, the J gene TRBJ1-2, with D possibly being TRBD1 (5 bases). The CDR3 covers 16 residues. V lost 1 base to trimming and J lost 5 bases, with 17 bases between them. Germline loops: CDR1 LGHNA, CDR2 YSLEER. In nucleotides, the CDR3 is TGCGCCAGCAGCCAAGTTAGAACCTTCGGGGGATATGGCTACACCTTC. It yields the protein CASSQVRTFGGYGYTF.

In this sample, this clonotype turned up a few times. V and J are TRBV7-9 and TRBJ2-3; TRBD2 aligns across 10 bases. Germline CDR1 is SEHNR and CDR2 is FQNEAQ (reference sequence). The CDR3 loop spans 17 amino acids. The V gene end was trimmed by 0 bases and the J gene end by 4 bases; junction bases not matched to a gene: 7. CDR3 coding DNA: TGTGCCAGCAGCTTAGCGGTCGCTAGCGGGGGCGCAGATACGCAGTATTTT. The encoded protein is CASSLAVASGGADTQYF.

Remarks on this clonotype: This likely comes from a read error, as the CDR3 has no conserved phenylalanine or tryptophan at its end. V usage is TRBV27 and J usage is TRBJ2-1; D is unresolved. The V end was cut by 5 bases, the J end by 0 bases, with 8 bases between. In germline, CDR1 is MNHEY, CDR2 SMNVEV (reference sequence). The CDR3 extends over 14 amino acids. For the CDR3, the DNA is TGTGCCAGCAGTCTACTTAGCTCCTACAATGAGCAGTTCTTA. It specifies CASSLLSSYNEQFL.

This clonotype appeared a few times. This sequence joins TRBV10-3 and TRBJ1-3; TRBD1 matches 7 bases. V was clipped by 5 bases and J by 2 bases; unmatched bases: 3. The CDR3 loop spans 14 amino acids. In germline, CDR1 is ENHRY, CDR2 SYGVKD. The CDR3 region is CAISPGQTGNTIYF. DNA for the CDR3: TGTGCCATCAGTCCGGGACAGACTGGAAACACCATATATTTT.

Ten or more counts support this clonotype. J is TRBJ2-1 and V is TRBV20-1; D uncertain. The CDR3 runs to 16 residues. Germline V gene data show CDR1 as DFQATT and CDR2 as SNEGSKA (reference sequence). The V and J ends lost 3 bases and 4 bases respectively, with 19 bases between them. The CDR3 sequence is CSASPFRTQVYNEQFF. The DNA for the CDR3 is TGCAGTGCTAGCCCCTTCCGGACCCAGGTGTACAATGAGCAGTTCTTC.

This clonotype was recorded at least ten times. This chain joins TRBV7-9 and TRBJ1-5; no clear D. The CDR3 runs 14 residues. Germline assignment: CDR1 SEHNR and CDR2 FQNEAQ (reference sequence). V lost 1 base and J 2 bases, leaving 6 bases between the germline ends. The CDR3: CASSLGDGNQPQHF. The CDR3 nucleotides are TGTGCCAGCAGCTTAGGAGACGGCAATCAGCCCCAGCATTTT.

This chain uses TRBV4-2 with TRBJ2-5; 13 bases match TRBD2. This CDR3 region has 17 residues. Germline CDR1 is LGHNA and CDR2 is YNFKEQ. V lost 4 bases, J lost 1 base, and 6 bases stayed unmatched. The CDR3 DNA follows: TGTGCCAGCAGCCCCTCGGGGACTAGCGGGACCCAAGAGACCCAGTACTTC. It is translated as CASSPSGTSGTQETQYF.

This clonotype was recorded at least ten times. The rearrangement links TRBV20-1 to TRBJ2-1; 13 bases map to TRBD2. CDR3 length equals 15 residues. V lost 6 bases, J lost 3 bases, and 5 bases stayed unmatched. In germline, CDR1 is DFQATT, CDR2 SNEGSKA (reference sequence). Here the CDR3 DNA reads TGCAGTGCCCCGGGACTAGCGGGATTCTACAATGAGCAGTTCTTC. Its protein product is CSAPGLAGFYNEQFF.

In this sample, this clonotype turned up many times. Here the CDR3 reads CASTAAGRGDTQYF. The CDR3 DNA reads TGTGCCAGCACCGCGGCCGGCCGGGGGGATACGCAGTATTTT. V and J are TRBV28 and TRBJ2-3; possible D gene TRBD2, 6 bases. Deletions cut 7 bases from V and 6 bases from J, with 17 bases between. Looked up from germline, CDR1 is MDHEN and CDR2 is SYDVKM. There are 14 residues in the CDR3.

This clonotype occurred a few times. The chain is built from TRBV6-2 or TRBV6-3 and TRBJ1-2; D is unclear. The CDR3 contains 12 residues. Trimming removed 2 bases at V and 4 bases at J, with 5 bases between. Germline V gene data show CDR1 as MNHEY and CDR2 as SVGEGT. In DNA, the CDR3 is TGTGCCAGCAGTTACCCGCTCTATGGCTACACCTTC. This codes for CASSYPLYGYTF.

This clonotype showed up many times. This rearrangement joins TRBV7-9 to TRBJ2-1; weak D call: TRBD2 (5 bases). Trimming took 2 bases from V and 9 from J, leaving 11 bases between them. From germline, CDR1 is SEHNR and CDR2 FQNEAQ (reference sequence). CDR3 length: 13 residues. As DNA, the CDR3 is TGTGCCAGCAGCTTACCGAGGGAGAGTGAGCAGTTCTTC. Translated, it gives CASSLPRESEQFF.

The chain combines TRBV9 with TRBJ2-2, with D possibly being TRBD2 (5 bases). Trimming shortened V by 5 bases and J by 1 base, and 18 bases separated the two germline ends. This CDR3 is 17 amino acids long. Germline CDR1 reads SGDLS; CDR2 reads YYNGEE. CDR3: CASRGGPFSRNTGELFF. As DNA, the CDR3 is TGTGCCAGCAGAGGAGGCCCCTTCTCTCGGAACACCGGGGAGCTGTTTTTT.

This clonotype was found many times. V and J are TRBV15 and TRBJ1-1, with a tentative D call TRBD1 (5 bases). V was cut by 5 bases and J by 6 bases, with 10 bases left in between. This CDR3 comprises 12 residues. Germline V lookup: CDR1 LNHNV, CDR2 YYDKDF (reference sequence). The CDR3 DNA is TGTGCCACCAGCCAGGGTAAAGCTGAAGCTTTCTTT. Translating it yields CATSQGKAEAFF.

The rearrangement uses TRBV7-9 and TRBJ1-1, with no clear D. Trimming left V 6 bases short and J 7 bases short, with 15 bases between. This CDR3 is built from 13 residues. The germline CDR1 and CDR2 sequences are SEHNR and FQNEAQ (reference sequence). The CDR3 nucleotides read TGTGCCAGCAGGCACGGTGGGAATGGTGAAGCTTTCTTT. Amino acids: CASRHGGNGEAFF.